This T cell receptor beta chain was recorded in a study of OX40 agonist ivuxolimab in advanced cancers. Study-wide background: The patients received ivuxolimab by intravenous route every 2 weeks at 0.01 to 10 mg/kg. A partial response was reached by three patients: one with hepatocellular carcinoma and two with cutaneous melanoma.

Points on this clone: The antigen is undetermined.

Whole-study results and caveats: Partly responding patients at 0.1-3.0 mg/kg showed some of the smallest clonal expansion.

Repertoires were generated with immunoSEQ multiplex PCR, while TCRdb's copy carries only in-frame clones and drops some. The profile shows some 130,000 clones, 90% of them singletons. The CDR3 covers 14 residues. Germline V gene data show CDR1 as SGHVS and CDR2 as FQNEAQ. The V end was cut by 5 bases, the J end by 1 base, with 12 bases between. The receptor's source is an adult with an advanced solid tumor such as melanoma, head and neck, liver or kidney cancer. The chain uses TRBV7-8 and TRBJ2-7; D may be TRBD1 (6 bases). Sequenced material: CD4+ or CD8+ T cells sorted from blood, taken in a trial of the OX40 agonist ivuxolimab. CDR3 residues: CASSTDRGSYEQYF. Written as DNA, the CDR3 is TGTGCCAGCAGCACGGACAGAGGTTCCTACGAGCAGTACTTC.